What follows are 11 T cell receptor beta chains derived from one specimen sequenced in a study of identical twins. Each CDR3 protein is one row after TCRdb ran MiXCR on the 5' RACE reads. There are some 1,600,000 distinct CDR3 sequences in the sample; around 29% occur only once, and approximately 0.25% lies in the top ten. Sequencing was carried out using cord blood. These receptors all stem from a newborn girl in good health.

The CDR3 region is CASQTGVLYGYTF. The CDR3 DNA sequence: TGTGCCAGCCAGACAGGAGTCCTCTATGGCTACACCTTC. The chain uses TRBV28 and TRBJ1-2; D might be TRBD1 (6 bases). With 8 bases removed from V and 4 bases from J, the gap between germline ends came to 14 bases. From germline, CDR1 is MDHEN and CDR2 SYDVKM. This CDR3 comprises 13 residues.

This clonotype has only a few counts. V usage is TRBV7-9 and J usage is TRBJ2-1; TRBD2 matches 11 bases. The junction had 8 bases not matched to a gene; V was cut back by 1 base and J by 0 bases. Germline V gives CDR1 SEHNR, CDR2 FQNEAQ (reference sequence). This CDR3 region has 19 residues. CDR3 nucleotides: TGTGCCAGCAGCTTAGGAAGGCTAGCGGGAGGCCCCTCCTACAATGAGCAGTTCTTC. The encoded protein is CASSLGRLAGGPSYNEQFF.

About this clonotype: Being one base from a much bigger clone, this may be a read error. The V and J genes are TRBV14 and TRBJ2-7, with TRBD1 identical over 10 bases. Germline loops: CDR1 SGHDN, CDR2 FVKESK. The CDR3 runs to 14 residues. The DNA for the CDR3 is TGTGCCAGCAGTCCCGGGACAGGGGTCTACGGGCAGTACTTC. Its protein is CASSPGTGVYGQYF.

The chain has TRBV4-2 and TRBJ1-1; D gene unclear. The V end lost 3 bases, the J end lost 0 bases, and 20 bases lay between the germline ends. The germline V gene encodes CDR1 LGHNA and CDR2 YNFKEQ. The CDR3 has 18 residues. This CDR3 is CASSHGRDGYFMNTEAFF. CDR3 DNA: TGTGCCAGCAGCCATGGTCGAGACGGCTACTTCATGAACACTGAAGCTTTCTTT.

This chain connects TRBV10-3 to TRBJ2-3; TRBD2 might be the D (5 bases). Germline assignment: CDR1 ENHRY and CDR2 SYGVKD. The V end lost 10 bases, the J end lost 2 bases, and 19 bases lay between the germline ends. This CDR3 region has 15 residues. In DNA, the CDR3 is TGTGCCACCACCGAGGGTGGGGTAACCACAGATACGCAGTATTTT. Protein: CATTEGGVTTDTQYF.

The chain recombines TRBV4-1 with TRBJ2-5; D ambiguous. The CDR3 covers 13 residues. Trimming left V 1 base short and J 3 bases short, with 6 bases between. Germline V gene data show CDR1 as MGHRA and CDR2 as YSYEKL. The CDR3 sequence: CASSQALKETQYF. CDR3 nucleotides: TGCGCCAGCAGCCAAGCCCTTAAAGAGACCCAGTACTTC.

This clonotype has just a few counts. This chain links TRBV6-6 with TRBJ2-1; weak D call: TRBD1 (5 bases). CDR1 and CDR2 from the germline V gene are MNHNY and SVGAGI (reference sequence). Trimming removed 7 bases from V and 2 bases from J, with 9 bases in between. This CDR3 is built from 13 residues. The DNA of the CDR3 is TGTGCCAGCAAGGGGCCTGCCTACAATGAGCAGTTCTTC. Translation gives CASKGPAYNEQFF.

This clonotype has a handful of counts. This chain joins TRBV11-2 and TRBJ1-1; D unclear. Trimming shortened V by 0 bases and J by 11 bases, and 13 bases separated the two germline ends. Germline V gives CDR1 SGHAT, CDR2 FQNNGV. The CDR3 sequence is 13 residues long. The CDR3 coding sequence is TGTGCCAGCAGCTTAGATCTAGGCCCAAGGGCTTTCTTT. Translating gives CASSLDLGPRAFF. Filled out from reference TRBV11-2 and TRBJ1-1, the complete variable domain reads EAGVAQSPRYKIIEKRQSVAFWCNPISGHATLYWYQQILGQGPKLLIQFQNNGVVDDSQLPKDRFSAERLKGVDSTLKIQPAKLEDSAVYLCASSLDLGPRAFFGQGTRLTVV.

This clonotype was detected many times. Germline is not matched at one junction end, which may reflect a read error. The gene calls are TRBV5-1 and TRBJ1-5; TRBD1 agrees at 11 bases. The CDR3 runs to 14 residues. Looked up from germline, CDR1 is SGHRS and CDR2 is YFSETQ. CDR3 nucleotide sequence: TGTGCCAGCAGCCGGACAGGGGGCGATCAGCCCCAGCATTTT. It translates to CASSRTGGDQPQHF.

With respect to this clonotype: With a much larger clone just one base away, this may be a read error. The genes are TRBV9 and TRBJ2-5; 7 bases agree with TRBD2. V trimming: 3 bases; J trimming: 11 bases; junction bases outside the gene matches: 10. This CDR3 contains 13 residues. Germline V lookup: CDR1 SGDLS, CDR2 YYNGEE. As DNA, the CDR3 is TGTGCCAGCAGCGGGGGACTACTCAATGAGCAGTACTTC. Translating it yields CASSGGLLNEQYF.

As for this clonotype: This CDR3 is missing its conserved last phenylalanine or tryptophan, likely due to a read error. CDR3 coding DNA: TGCAGTGCTAGAGACTCAGCGGGACCCTCCTACAATGAGCAGTTCTTA. Protein sequence: CSARDSAGPSYNEQFL. The chain recombines TRBV20-1 with TRBJ2-1, with 7 bases matching TRBD2. This CDR3 is built from 16 residues. The J segment lost 0 bases and the V segment lost 0 bases, leaving 5 bases of the junction unmatched. Germline V gene lookup returns CDR1 DFQATT and CDR2 SNEGSKA (reference sequence).